The 18 T cell receptor beta chains below come from one sample, sequenced in a study of cytomegalovirus exposure and HLA in healthy donors. The PCR had 60 Vbeta and 13 Jbeta primers. Using immunoSEQ multiplex PCR, the repertoire was profiled, and TCRdb retains in-frame clones only, with some absent. Of fewer than 120,000 clones in the sample, 78% were seen once. Sequencing was performed on PBMCs. These receptors all stem from a young woman in good health and CMV-seronegative.

V is TRBV28 and J is TRBJ1-2; D may be TRBD1 (6 bases). The germline V gene encodes CDR1 MDHEN and CDR2 SYDVKM. This CDR3 spans 15 amino acids. Deletions cut 3 bases from V and 0 bases from J, with 11 bases between. In DNA, the CDR3 is TGTGCCAGCAGTTTCCTGGACAGACCTAACTATGGCTACACCTTC. Translating gives CASSFLDRPNYGYTF.

The chain carries TRBV7-8 and TRBJ2-7; TRBD1 matches at 12 bases. Germline-derived CDR1 and CDR2 are SGHVS and FQNEAQ. The CDR3 totals 15 residues. After removal of 5 bases from V and 2 bases from J, the junction contained 4 bases not matched to a gene. CDR3 DNA: TGTGCCAGCAGCCAGGGGACAGGGGGCGCCTACGAGCAGTACTTC. It encodes CASSQGTGGAYEQYF.

The chain joins TRBV30 to TRBJ2-5; D is possibly TRBD1 (5 bases). V dropped 0 bases and J dropped 3 bases, with 11 bases sitting between them. Germline CDR1 and CDR2: GTSNPN and SVGIG (reference sequence). This CDR3 is built from 14 residues. In DNA, the CDR3 is TGTGCCTGGAGTGTAGTCGACAGTAAAGAGACCCAGTACTTC. As protein: CAWSVVDSKETQYF.

The chain uses TRBV18 and TRBJ1-5, with a possible D match to TRBD1 (5 bases). The germline gives CDR1 KGHSH, CDR2 LQKENI. The CDR3 covers 14 residues. The V gene lost 2 bases and the J gene lost 6 bases, with 11 bases spanning the gap. The CDR3 loop is CASSPKGEGQPQHF. In nucleotides, the CDR3 is TGTGCCAGCTCACCAAAAGGGGAGGGTCAGCCCCAGCATTTT.

J is TRBJ1-1 and V is TRBV5-1, with D unresolved. Trimming took 0 bases from V and 5 from J, leaving 5 bases between them. CDR3 size: 12 residues. Germline CDR1 and CDR2: SGHRS and YFSETQ. The CDR3 here is CASSLGATEAFF. In DNA form, the CDR3 reads TGCGCCAGCAGCTTGGGGGCTACTGAAGCTTTCTTT.

The chain carries TRBV7-3 and TRBJ2-7; TRBD2 matches 7 bases. This CDR3 has 15 residues. V dropped 1 base and J dropped 2; count of bases not matched to a gene: 5. Per the germline V gene, CDR1 is SGHTA and CDR2 is FQGTGA. The DNA of the CDR3 is TGTGCCAGCAGCTTAATTCCAGCGGGGACCTACGAGCAGTACTTC. Its translation: CASSLIPAGTYEQYF.

V is TRBV7-2 and J is TRBJ1-2; 11 nucleotides line up with TRBD1. The CDR3 covers 15 residues. CDR1 is SGHTA and CDR2 is FQGNSA in the germline V gene. Trimming removed 7 bases from V and 8 bases from J; junction bases left unmatched: 12. CDR3 region: CASTRLMGQGGGYTF. The CDR3 DNA sequence: TGTGCCAGCACGAGACTAATGGGACAGGGGGGCGGCTACACCTTC.

In its sample, this clone was seen a few times. The chain recombines TRBV5-1 with TRBJ2-2, with 10 nucleotides matching TRBD2. Trimming removed 7 bases from V and 5 bases from J; junction bases left unmatched: 5. The CDR3 runs to 14 residues. CDR1 is SGHRS, CDR2 YFSETQ, per germline. The DNA of the CDR3 is TGCGCCAGCCAGAGCGGGAGGGGGACCGGGGAGCTGTTTTTT. Its protein product is CASQSGRGTGELFF.

The genes are TRBV19 and TRBJ1-2; D is undetermined. Germline CDR1 reads LNHDA; CDR2 reads SQIVND (reference sequence). The CDR3 is 15 residues long. With 7 bases removed from V and 8 bases from J, the gap between germline ends came to 23 bases. CDR3 nucleotide sequence: TGTGCCAGTAATATCCCCCGGGAAATTGGTAGGGGCTACACCTTC. Translated, it gives CASNIPREIGRGYTF.

This rearrangement joins TRBV30 to TRBJ1-2; 11 bases agree with TRBD1. The J segment lost 8 bases and the V segment lost 2 bases, leaving 7 bases of the junction unmatched. From germline, CDR1 is GTSNPN and CDR2 SVGIG (reference sequence). The CDR3 has 14 amino acids. CDR3 sequence: CAWSRDRGARGYTF. The DNA for the CDR3 is TGTGCCTGGAGTCGGGACAGGGGGGCTAGAGGCTACACCTTC.

This chain's CDR3 is CASSTASGGLSYNEQFF. The CDR3 nucleotides read TGTGCCAGCAGTACCGCCTCGGGAGGACTAAGCTACAATGAGCAGTTCTTC. The V gene is TRBV25-1, the J gene TRBJ2-1; 7 bases match TRBD2. Looked up from germline, CDR1 is MGHDK and CDR2 is SYGVNS. J gave up 3 bases and V 5 bases, and 13 bases lay outside the gene matches. The CDR3 spans 17 residues.

J is TRBJ1-1 and V is TRBV7-6, with a tentative D call TRBD1 (5 bases). Germline CDR1 reads SGHVS; CDR2 reads FNYEAQ. V was trimmed by 2 bases and J by 1 base, leaving 14 bases between them. The CDR3 is 16 residues long. CDR3: CASSLRGAGRNTEAFF. In nucleotides, the CDR3 is TGTGCCAGCAGCTTAAGAGGAGCAGGGCGGAACACTGAAGCTTTCTTT. Full variable domain (missing parts from reference TRBV7-6 and TRBJ1-1): GAGVSQSPRYKVTKRGQDVALRCDPISGHVSLYWYRQALGQGPEFLTYFNYEAQQDKSGLPNDRFSAERPEGSISTLTIQRTEQRDSAMYRCASSLRGAGRNTEAFFGQGTRLTVV.

This chain connects TRBV11-2 to TRBJ2-3, with 11 positions matching TRBD2. Germline CDR1 and CDR2: SGHAT and FQNNGV. This CDR3 contains 15 residues. V dropped 5 bases and J dropped 3; count of bases not matched to a gene: 4. The CDR3 nucleotides are TGTGCCAGCAGCCCCGGGACTAGCGGAACAGATACGCAGTATTTT. Its protein is CASSPGTSGTDTQYF.

This rearrangement joins TRBV6-6 to TRBJ2-5, with 8 bases aligning to TRBD1. From germline, CDR1 is MNHNY and CDR2 SVGAGI (reference sequence). This CDR3 has 15 amino acids. The V segment lost 2 bases and the J segment 5 bases; nucleotides outside the gene matches: 7. The DNA for the CDR3 is TGTGCCAGCAGTTACCAGGGGGCCGTGATGGAGACCCAGTACTTC. Translating gives CASSYQGAVMETQYF.

The chain joins TRBV14 to TRBJ2-2, with a possible D match to TRBD2 (6 bases). V gave up 1 base and J gave up 4 bases, with 10 bases separating them. Germline V gene data show CDR1 as SGHDN and CDR2 as FVKESK. CDR3 length: 15 residues. CDR3 sequence (DNA): TGTGCCAGCAGCCAAGGACTAGGTCCCACCGGGGAGCTGTTTTTT. Its translation: CASSQGLGPTGELFF.

This sequence joins TRBV6-5 and TRBJ1-3; D unresolved. The CDR3 is 11 amino acids. The V gene lost 8 bases and the J gene lost 5 bases, with 7 bases spanning the gap. Per the germline V gene, CDR1 is MNHEY and CDR2 is SVGAGI. The CDR3 sequence is CASLERNTIYF. The CDR3 DNA reads TGTGCCAGCCTAGAACGAAACACCATATATTTT.

With respect to this clone: At one boundary the junction diverges from the germline segment, which might be a read error. CDR3 nucleotides: TGTGCCAGCAGTGAAGAGGTCTTCCCGGCGGGAGGGACCTACGAGCAGTATTTC. Encoded protein: CASSEEVFPAGGTYEQYF. V usage is TRBV2 and J usage is TRBJ2-7, with 9 bases matching TRBD2. This CDR3 has 18 residues. Germline lookup yields CDR1 SNHLY and CDR2 FYNNEI.

Here the CDR3 DNA reads TGCGCCAGCAGCCAAGCCCTTGAGGACACCGGGGAGCTGTTTTTT. This translates into CASSQALEDTGELFF. The chain uses TRBV4-1 and TRBJ2-2; D is unclear. Trimming removed 1 base from V and 3 bases from J, with 9 bases in between. Germline V CDR1 and CDR2: MGHRA, YSYEKL. The CDR3 spans 15 residues.